These T cell receptor beta chains were read from a single sample in a study of Ad26.COV2.S vaccination and SARS-CoV-2 variants. Measured with immunoSEQ multiplex PCR; TCRdb has only the in-frame clones, and not every one. The table includes about 430,000 clones, 90% detected once. The source was peripheral blood, collected in a trial of Ad26.COV2.S vaccine versus placebo. These receptor sequences come from a person between 18 and 65 years old who received the Ad26.COV2.S COVID-19 vaccine or a placebo. The CDR3 runs from the conserved cysteine through the conserved F or W. D genes are given only for firm matches. Size tells how often a clone was seen (once, few, many) or the class of an expanded clone, and some rows leave it out.

j_call v_call clone_size d_call cdr3_nt cdr3_aa
TRBJ2-1 TRBV6-4 NA TRBD2 TGTGCCAGCAGTGTAGCGGGAGTGGGCGATGAGCAGTTCTTC CASSVAGVGDEQFF
TRBJ1-5 TRBV11-2 NA NA TGTGCCAGCAGCCCGATTCCGGGATCCCCTCAGCCCCAGCATTTT CASSPIPGSPQPQHF
TRBJ2-3 TRBV4-1 NA NA TGCGCCAGCAGCCAAGATGCCCCTAATGCAGATACGCAGTATTTT CASSQDAPNADTQYF
TRBJ1-6 TRBV6-5 NA NA TGTGCCAGCACCACAGGAGTCCGAGTTAGTTCACCCCTCCACTTT CASTTGVRVSSPLHF
TRBJ2-7 TRBV2 NA NA TGTGCCAGCAGTGCGAGGGGGGATCCCTACGAGCAGTACTTC CASSARGDPYEQYF
TRBJ2-7 TRBV4-3 NA NA TGCGCCAGCAGCCAAGGAGCCGGGACCTACGAGCAGTACTTC CASSQGAGTYEQYF
TRBJ2-1 TRBV4-3 once TRBD1 TGCGCCAGCAGCCAAGACGACAGGGTGGGGCAGTTCTTC CASSQDDRVGQFF
TRBJ1-4 TRBV21-1 NA NA TGTGCCAGCAGCACCTGGGGGCTTACTAATGAAAAACTGTTTTTT CASSTWGLTNEKLFF
TRBJ2-7 TRBV5-4 NA TRBD2 TGTGCCAGCAGCTTGGGGGCGGGAGTTGGGTACGAGCAGTACTTC CASSLGAGVGYEQYF
TRBJ2-3 TRBV27 NA TRBD2 TGTGCCAGCAGTTTAAGGACTAGCGGGGGGCGTGATACGCAGTATTTT CASSLRTSGGRDTQYF
TRBJ2-7 TRBV18 NA NA TGTGCCAGCTCACCACCCGGGGAACCCTACGAGCAGTACTTC CASSPPGEPYEQYF
TRBJ2-1 TRBV7-2 NA TRBD1 TGTGCCAGCAGCAACCGACAGGGGAGGATCTACAATGAGCAGTTCTTC CASSNRQGRIYNEQFF
TRBJ2-4 TRBV13 NA NA TGTGCCAGCAGCCTCACGACCAAAAACATTCAGTACTTC CASSLTTKNIQYF
TRBJ2-5 TRBV18 NA NA TGTGCCAGCTCACCACCCCAGGGCTCGGGAGAGACCCAGTACTTC CASSPPQGSGETQYF
TRBJ2-1 TRBV4-3 NA NA TGCGCCAGCAGCCAAGTGTATAGCGCGGATGAGCAGTTCTTC CASSQVYSADEQFF
TRBJ2-7 TRBV19 NA NA TGTGCCAGTAGTACACTACCCGGGACAGCGGGCGAGCAGTACTTC CASSTLPGTAGEQYF
TRBJ2-7 TRBV6-6 NA NA TGTGCCAGCAGTGGACCAGGGGAGCAGTACTTC CASSGPGEQYF
TRBJ2-1 TRBV3-1/TRBV3-2 NA NA TGTGCCAGCAGCCTCGTGGCCTACAATGAGCAGTTCTTC CASSLVAYNEQFF
TRBJ2-7 TRBV20-1 NA NA TGCAGCCTGGGAAGCCTATACGAGCAGTACTTC CSLGSLYEQYF
TRBJ1-1 TRBV3-1/TRBV3-2 NA NA TGTGCCAGCAGCAAAAATGGACTTCAGGGTTCTGAAGCTTTCTTT CASSKNGLQGSEAFF
TRBJ2-5 TRBV6-5 once TRBD2 TGTGCCAGCAGTTACTCGACTAGCGGGGGAGAGACCCAGTACTTC CASSYSTSGGETQYF
TRBJ1-5 TRBV7-2 NA TRBD1 TGTGCCAGCAGCTCTCGAGGGGGCGTGGGTCAGCCCCAGCATTTT CASSSRGGVGQPQHF
TRBJ2-7 TRBV7-2 NA NA TGTGCCAGCAGCATGGCGGGGACACCGAATCTTTACGAGCAGTACTTC CASSMAGTPNLYEQYF
TRBJ1-6 TRBV7-6 NA NA TGTGCCAGCAGCTTAACCCCCTCGGATTCACCCCTCCACTTT CASSLTPSDSPLHF
TRBJ2-7 TRBV2 NA TRBD2 TGTGCCAGCAAGGGACTAGCGGGGAATCCCTACGAGCAGTACTTC CASKGLAGNPYEQYF
TRBJ2-7 TRBV10-3 NA NA TGTGCCATCAGTGAGGTGGCCTACGAGCAGTACTTC CAISEVAYEQYF
TRBJ1-3 TRBV6-5 NA NA TGTGCCAGCAGTTACTCGTATCAGGGCGGAAACACCATATATTTT CASSYSYQGGNTIYF
TRBJ2-1 TRBV3-1/TRBV3-2 NA TRBD2 TGTGCCAGCAGCCCCACTGCGGCTAGCGGGAATTACAATGAGCAGTTCTTC CASSPTAASGNYNEQFF
TRBJ1-1 TRBV5-1 NA NA TGCGCCAGCAGCTTGGTAAGGGATGAAGCTTTCTTT CASSLVRDEAFF
TRBJ2-7 TRBV4-3 NA NA TGCGCCAGCAGCCAAGGGACAGGGAGGGCCTACGAGCAGTACTTC CASSQGTGRAYEQYF
TRBJ2-7 TRBV25-1 once TRBD1 TGTGCCAGCAGTGAATATTTCGGGACAGGTCTTTACGAGCAGTACTTC CASSEYFGTGLYEQYF
TRBJ2-7 TRBV3-1/TRBV3-2 NA TRBD1 TGTGCCAGCAGCCACCAGACAGGGGGGATGTACGAGCAGTACTTC CASSHQTGGMYEQYF
TRBJ1-2 TRBV5-4 NA NA TGTGCCAGCAGCTCGGCCGGAGGAGGTAACTATGGCTACACCTTC CASSSAGGGNYGYTF
TRBJ1-2 TRBV11-2 NA NA TGTGCCAGCAGCTTAGATGCCCAATTAGGTGGCTACACCTTC CASSLDAQLGGYTF
TRBJ2-7 TRBV2 NA TRBD2 TGTGCCAGCAGCCTTGGGACTAGCGGGAAAGGAACCCGCGAGCAGTACTTC CASSLGTSGKGTREQYF
TRBJ1-1 TRBV10-3 NA TRBD1 TGTGCCATCAGTGCGACAGGGGGCGGAGAGGCTTTCTTT CAISATGGGEAFF
TRBJ2-1 TRBV18 NA NA TGTGCCAGCTCACCACCGGGCCGTGACGAGCAGTTCTTC CASSPPGRDEQFF
TRBJ2-7 TRBV28 NA NA TGTGCCAGCATGATTGGGGGACCTAGACGCTACGAGCAGTACTTC CASMIGGPRRYEQYF
TRBJ1-2 TRBV5-4 NA TRBD1 TGTGCCAGCAGCTTGCCCGGGACAGGGATACGTGGCTACACCTTC CASSLPGTGIRGYTF
TRBJ2-7 TRBV27 NA TRBD2 TGTGCCAGCAGTCTAAGGCTAGCGGGGGCCTACGAGCAGTACTTC CASSLRLAGAYEQYF
TRBJ2-3 TRBV5-1 NA TRBD2 TGCGCCAGCAGAGGGACTAGCGTATCGGATACGCAGTATTTT CASRGTSVSDTQYF
TRBJ2-3 TRBV12-3/TRBV12-4 NA NA TGTGCCAGCAGTCAACTACGGGTTGATACGCAGTATTTT CASSQLRVDTQYF
TRBJ1-4 TRBV18 NA NA TGTGCCAGCTCACCCCAGGGTGGCGAAAAACTGTTTTTT CASSPQGGEKLFF
TRBJ1-3 TRBV5-1 few NA TGCGCCAGCAGCTTGGGAGGCTCTGGAAACACCATATATTTT CASSLGGSGNTIYF
TRBJ1-4 TRBV28 NA NA TGTGCCAGCAGTCGACTTGCAACTAATGAAAAACTGTTTTTT CASSRLATNEKLFF
TRBJ1-6 TRBV6-5 NA NA TGTGCCAGCAGCTCCGGACTGAATAATTCACCCCTCCACTTT CASSSGLNNSPLHF
TRBJ2-2 TRBV12-5 NA NA TGTGCTAGTGGTTTGGACACTAACACCGGGGAGCTGTTTTTT CASGLDTNTGELFF
TRBJ2-2 TRBV3-1/TRBV3-2 once TRBD2 TGTGCCAGCAGCTTTACTAGCGGACTTACCGGGGAGCTGTTTTTT CASSFTSGLTGELFF
TRBJ1-1 TRBV6-2/TRBV6-3 NA NA TGTGCCAGCAGTTTGGGGAGGAACACTGAAGCTTTCTTT CASSLGRNTEAFF
TRBJ1-6 TRBV7-6 many TRBD1 TGTGCCAGCAGCTTACAGGGGGAGAATTCACCCCTCCACTTT CASSLQGENSPLHF
TRBJ2-1 TRBV4-3 NA NA TGCGCCAGCAGCCAAGATAGGACTACCGGACTGCAGTTCTTC CASSQDRTTGLQFF
TRBJ2-2 TRBV7-9 NA TRBD1 TGTGCCAGCAGCCCAGGGGGCGGGAACACCGGGGAGCTGTTTTTT CASSPGGGNTGELFF